The sequence of this TCR beta chain was determined in a study of shared clonotypes between healthy human individuals. All donors were healthy HIV-negative adults lacking recent acute infections or vaccinations. V was shortened by 4 bases and J by 4 bases, with 5 bases between the two germline ends. Per the germline V gene, CDR1 is SGHRS and CDR2 is YFSETQ. This CDR3 region has 12 residues. The method was immunoSEQ multiplex PCR; TCRdb's version includes in-frame clones alone and lacks a portion of them. The data show 1,400,000 or so clones, approximately 98.5% seen once. This chain joins TRBV5-1 and TRBJ1-4; D unclear. Material: naive CD4+ T cells sorted from blood. Subset denoted: CD45RA+ positively selected. This clonotype originated in a man younger than 40 in good health. The CDR3 DNA sequence: TGCGCCAGCAGCATCGATAATGAAAAACTGTTTTTT. Translating gives CASSIDNEKLFF.